This TCR beta chain was observed in a study of blood T cells in healthy people across ages. General study points: Both higher diversity and more naive CD4+ cells marked long-lived donors when set against aged donors.

Total RNA amounts of at least 6 micrograms were extracted per sample. Germline assignment: CDR1 DFQATT and CDR2 SNEGSKA (reference sequence). This CDR3 is built from 14 residues. V was pared by 4 bases and J by 0 bases, with 10 bases between. As for this clonotype: Its specificity is unknown.

Sample-barcoded 5' priming and a J-beta primer mix drove a second PCR of about 7 to 11 cycles. TCRdb recomputed calls from the 5' RACE reads with MiXCR, one row per CDR3 protein. Of about 1.1 million distinct CDR3 sequences in the sample, 35% to 40% were seen once. The TCR was taken from a young man in good health. Sequencing was carried out using blood. The V and J genes are TRBV20-1 and TRBJ1-5, with a weak D call TRBD1 (6 bases). The CDR3 bases are TGCAGTGCTAATCAGGGGAATAGCAATCAGCCCCAGCATTTT. It yields the protein CSANQGNSNQPQHF.